A single sample is the source of the 11 T cell receptor beta chains below, sequenced in a study of T cells after posttransplantation cyclophosphamide. Cyclophosphamide on days +3 and +4 followed busulfan-fludarabine conditioning and a marrow graft. Profiling relied on immunoSEQ multiplex PCR, and the TCRdb table lists in-frame clones only, not all of them. Observed are 20,000 to 25,000 clones, no singletons, with the top ten taking about 1.8%. Source: PBMCs, taken after allogeneic stem cell transplant with posttransplant cyclophosphamide. Receptors were obtained from a male patient in his late teens or twenties who received an allogeneic stem cell transplant from a related donor, was CMV-positive, and had no GVHD. Some T cells may be transferred from the graft donor.

In its sample, this clone is medium-sized (0.01 to 0.1%). CDR3: CASSPNRENEAFF. The CDR3 nucleotides are TGTGCCAGCTCGCCCAACCGGGAAAATGAAGCTTTCTTT. This chain connects TRBV18 to TRBJ1-1, with no clear D. The CDR3 sequence is 13 residues long. Per germline, CDR1 KGHSH and CDR2 LQKENI. Trimming pared 6 bases from V and 7 bases from J, leaving 15 bases between. Full variable domain (rest looked up from reference TRBV18 and TRBJ1-1): NAGVMQNPRHLVRRRGQEARLRCSPMKGHSHVYWYRQLPEEGLKFMVYLQKENIIDESGMPKERFSAEFPKEGPSILRIQQVVRGDSAAYFCASSPNRENEAFFGQGTRLTVV.

This clone was seen repeatedly, ten times or more. V and J are TRBV7-8 and TRBJ2-1, with D tentatively TRBD2 (6 bases). Germline V gives CDR1 SGHVS, CDR2 FQNEAQ. CDR3 length: 13 amino acids. V lost 5 bases, J lost 8 bases, and 13 bases lay in between. DNA of the CDR3: TGTGCCAGCAGCCCACCCAGGGAGGATGAGCAGTTCTTC. It yields the protein CASSPPREDEQFF.

This clone has ten or more counts. The gene calls are TRBV7-9 and TRBJ2-1; 10 nucleotides agree with TRBD2. Germline values: CDR1 SEHNR, CDR2 FQNEAQ (reference sequence). CDR3 length equals 16 residues. The V and J ends lost 5 bases and 6 bases, in that order; junction bases with no gene match: 10. The CDR3 DNA sequence: TGTGCCAGCAGCCACATTCTAGCGGGAGTCTCCAATGAGCAGTTCTTC. Protein sequence: CASSHILAGVSNEQFF.

This clone was seen a few times. The chain combines TRBV15 with TRBJ2-5, with TRBD1 matching over 9 bases. The CDR3 loop spans 16 amino acids. CDR1 and CDR2 (germline): LNHNV, YYDKDF (reference sequence). Unmatched junction bases numbered 6, after V lost 2 bases and J lost 2 bases. CDR3: CATSRLRDRVQETQYF. The CDR3 DNA sequence: TGTGCCACCAGCAGACTCCGGGACAGGGTTCAAGAGACCCAGTACTTC.

This clone appeared many times. This chain connects TRBV28 to TRBJ2-1; D may be TRBD2 (6 bases). The CDR3 is 15 amino acids. CDR1 and CDR2 from the germline V gene are MDHEN and SYDVKM. Trimming pared 3 bases from V and 3 bases from J, leaving 12 bases between. CDR3 coding DNA: TGTGCCAGCAGTTTCTGGCGGGAAGGCTACAATGAGCAGTTCTTC. The encoded protein is CASSFWREGYNEQFF.

This clone appeared many times. The chain joins TRBV2 to TRBJ2-7; 7 nucleotides line up with TRBD2. V was pared by 7 bases and J by 3 bases, with 9 bases of the junction left unmatched. The germline gives CDR1 SNHLY, CDR2 FYNNEI. The CDR3 has 14 residues. In DNA, the CDR3 is TGTGCCAGCATGATGGCGGGAGCCTACTACGAGCAGTACTTC. Amino acid sequence: CASMMAGAYYEQYF.

Many counts were recorded for this clone. V gene TRBV27 combines with J gene TRBJ2-5; 11 positions match TRBD1. With V trimmed by 6 bases and J by 4 bases, 13 bases remained unmatched. The CDR3 spans 17 residues. Germline assignment: CDR1 MNHEY and CDR2 SMNVEV (reference sequence). CDR3 sequence: CASRSLGQGALRETQYF. CDR3 nucleotides: TGTGCCAGCAGAAGCCTAGGACAGGGGGCTTTGAGAGAGACCCAGTACTTC.

This clone has ten or more counts. This chain connects TRBV28 to TRBJ2-2; 9 bases agree with TRBD1. The CDR3 runs to 15 residues. Unmatched junction bases numbered 5, after V lost 4 bases and J lost 5 bases. Germline V gene lookup returns CDR1 MDHEN and CDR2 SYDVKM. Here the CDR3 DNA reads TGTGCCAGCAGTTACATGGGACAGGGAACCGGGGAGCTGTTTTTT. Amino acid sequence: CASSYMGQGTGELFF.

This clone was found many times. The genes are TRBV6-5 and TRBJ2-7; D is perhaps TRBD1 (5 bases). The CDR3 totals 13 residues. Trimming left V 0 bases short and J 3 bases short, with 6 bases between. Germline V gene data show CDR1 as MNHEY and CDR2 as SVGAGI. The CDR3 DNA sequence: TGTGCCAGCAGTTACTCGACAGACTACGAGCAGTACTTC. Residues: CASSYSTDYEQYF.

Ten or more counts support this clone. The chain recombines TRBV28 with TRBJ1-3; TRBD1 aligns across 7 bases. CDR1 MDHEN and CDR2 SYDVKM come from the germline V gene. The CDR3 runs to 15 residues. The V and J ends lost 7 bases and 2 bases, in that order; junction bases with no gene match: 8. In DNA form, the CDR3 reads TGTGCCAGCATCTTGGACAGGAGGGCTGGAAACACCATATATTTT. This sequence encodes CASILDRRAGNTIYF.

The V gene is TRBV28, the J gene TRBJ2-1; D is perhaps TRBD2 (6 bases). CDR3 length equals 16 residues. Germline V CDR1 and CDR2: MDHEN, SYDVKM. V was clipped by 2 bases and J by 3 bases, with 14 bases between them. The CDR3 loop reads CASSLLTGELYNEQFF. The CDR3, as DNA: TGTGCCAGCAGTTTACTAACGGGGGAACTCTACAATGAGCAGTTCTTC.